The 4 T cell receptor beta chains presented below share a single source sample, sequenced in a study of cytomegalovirus exposure and HLA in healthy donors. The protocol was immunoSEQ multiplex PCR, while the TCRdb copy is restricted to in-frame clones and leaves out a portion. The sample comprises some 69,000 clones, 96% of which are singletons, and roughly 4.7% rests with the top ten. The sequenced sample consisted of PBMCs. These TCRs come from a young woman in good health and CMV-seropositive.

For this clone: Its ends do not fully match the called genes, so a read error is possible. The V call is TRBV11-3, the J call TRBJ2-1; 10 bases agree with TRBD2. CDR3 size: 14 residues. Germline V gene data show CDR1 as SGHNT and CDR2 as YENEEA. CDR3 sequence (DNA): TGTGCCAGCAGTTTAGCCGGGACTAGCGAAGAGCAGTTCTTC. Residues: CASSLAGTSEEQFF.

The chain recombines TRBV18 with TRBJ2-1, with 10 bases that match TRBD2. The CDR3 runs 16 residues. The ends lost 6 bases at V and 7 bases at J; junction bases unmatched: 12. Germline CDR1 is KGHSH and CDR2 is LQKENI. The CDR3, as DNA: TGTGCCAGCTCGCGGCAGGCTAGCGGGAGTGGGAATGAGCAGTTCTTC. Protein product: CASSRQASGSGNEQFF. The variable domain in full, completed from reference TRBV18 and TRBJ2-1, reads NAGVMQNPRHLVRRRGQEARLRCSPMKGHSHVYWYRQLPEEGLKFMVYLQKENIIDESGMPKERFSAEFPKEGPSILRIQQVVRGDSAAYFCASSRQASGSGNEQFFGPGTRLTVL.

Only one count was recorded for this clone. This rearrangement joins TRBV4-3 to TRBJ2-5; D call uncertain. CDR3 length: 15 residues. V lost 4 bases and J lost 1, with 13 bases in between. Germline V CDR1 and CDR2: LGHNA, YSLEER. The CDR3 is CASSPRGDSQETQYF. As DNA, the CDR3 is TGCGCCAGCAGCCCCCGTGGTGATAGCCAAGAGACCCAGTACTTC.

CDR3 residues: CASSIGAYSNQPQHF. For the CDR3, the DNA is TGTGCCAGTAGTATAGGAGCTTATAGCAATCAGCCCCAGCATTTT. The J gene is TRBJ1-5, the V gene TRBV19; D is unclear. There are 15 residues in the CDR3. Trimming stripped 1 base from V and 0 bases from J, with 7 bases between. Germline V CDR1 and CDR2: LNHDA, SQIVND (reference sequence). Full variable domain (outside the CDR3, taken from reference TRBV19 and TRBJ1-5): DGGITQSPKYLFRKEGQNVTLSCEQNLNHDAMYWYRQDPGQGLRLIYYSQIVNDFQKGDIAEGYSVSREKKESFPLTVTSAQKNPTAFYLCASSIGAYSNQPQHFGDGTRLSIL.